The T cell receptor beta chain under discussion was sequenced for a study of long-term antiretroviral therapy in people with HIV. Study details: Collection dates of the earliest samples fall about a decade before the 2015 immediate-ART recommendation. Study-level points and caveats: Versus controls, repertoires in people with HIV had narrower CDR3 length ranges. The repertoire was dominated at all time points by clones expanded before ART. ART preceded a rise in diversity that nonetheless stayed lower than in transplant donor controls.

Trimming took off 6 bases at V and 2 bases at J, with 13 bases between the two ends. This CDR3 has 14 residues. Germline CDR1 is ENHRY and CDR2 is SYGVKD. Runs used v3.0 of the immunoSEQ assay and were done at survey level. The protocol was immunoSEQ multiplex PCR, while the TCRdb copy is restricted to in-frame clones and leaves out a portion. In the table there are tens of thousands of clones, about 95% of which are singletons. With respect to this clone: Its specificity is not known.

This clonotype originated in a woman between 50 and 59 years old with HIV. Sequenced here: unsorted PBMCs, sampled 3.7 years after starting antiretroviral therapy. The genes are TRBV10-3 and TRBJ1-2; no clear D gene. The CDR3 spells CAIRGGRRNYGYTF. DNA for the CDR3: TGTGCCATCAGAGGCGGACGGAGAAACTATGGCTACACCTTC.